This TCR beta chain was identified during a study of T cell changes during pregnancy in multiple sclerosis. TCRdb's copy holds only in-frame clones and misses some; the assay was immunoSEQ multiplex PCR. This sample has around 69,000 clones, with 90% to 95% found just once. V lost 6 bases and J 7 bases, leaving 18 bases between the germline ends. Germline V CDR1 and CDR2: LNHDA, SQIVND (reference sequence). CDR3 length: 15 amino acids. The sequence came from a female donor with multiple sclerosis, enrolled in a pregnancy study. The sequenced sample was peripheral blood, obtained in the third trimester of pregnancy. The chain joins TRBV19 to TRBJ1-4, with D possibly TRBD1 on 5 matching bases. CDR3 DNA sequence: TGTGCCAGTAGCATACCCCCAGGGTCGGGTGAAAAACTGTTTTTT. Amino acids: CASSIPPGSGEKLFF. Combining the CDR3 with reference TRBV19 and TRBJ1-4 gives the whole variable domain DGGITQSPKYLFRKEGQNVTLSCEQNLNHDAMYWYRQDPGQGLRLIYYSQIVNDFQKGDIAEGYSVSREKKESFPLTVTSAQKNPTAFYLCASSIPPGSGEKLFFGSGTQLSVL.